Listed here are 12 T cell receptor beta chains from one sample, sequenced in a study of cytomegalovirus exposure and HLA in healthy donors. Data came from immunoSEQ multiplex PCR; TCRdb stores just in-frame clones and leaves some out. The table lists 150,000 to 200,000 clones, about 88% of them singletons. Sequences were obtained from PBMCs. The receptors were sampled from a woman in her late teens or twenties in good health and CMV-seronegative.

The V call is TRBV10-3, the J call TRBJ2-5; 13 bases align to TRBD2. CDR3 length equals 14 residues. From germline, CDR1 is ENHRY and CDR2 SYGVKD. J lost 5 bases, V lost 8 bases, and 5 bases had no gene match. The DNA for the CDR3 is TGTGCCATCTCGACTAGCGGGGGGAGGGAGACCCAGTACTTC. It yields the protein CAISTSGGRETQYF.

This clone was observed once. CDR3 protein: CASSPPFPAMGQYF. CDR3 nucleotides: TGTGCCAGCAGCCCCCCTTTTCCAGCGATGGGGCAGTACTTC. V usage is TRBV9 and J usage is TRBJ2-7; D gene ambiguous. The CDR3 has 14 amino acids. Trimming shortened V by 4 bases and J by 9 bases, and 20 bases separated the two germline ends. Germline V lookup: CDR1 SGDLS, CDR2 YYNGEE. Supplemented by reference TRBV9 and TRBJ2-7, the full variable domain reads DSGVTQTPKHLITATGQRVTLRCSPRSGDLSVYWYQQSLDQGLQFLIQYYNGEERAKGNILERFSAQQFPDLHSELNLSSLELGDSALYFCASSPPFPAMGQYFGPGTRLTVT.

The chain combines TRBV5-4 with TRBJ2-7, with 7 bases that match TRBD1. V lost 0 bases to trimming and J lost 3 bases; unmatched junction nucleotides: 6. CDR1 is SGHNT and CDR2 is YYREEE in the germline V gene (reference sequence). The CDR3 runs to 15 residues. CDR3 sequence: CASSLAGQTIYEQYF. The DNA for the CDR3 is TGTGCCAGCAGCTTGGCGGGACAGACTATCTACGAGCAGTACTTC.

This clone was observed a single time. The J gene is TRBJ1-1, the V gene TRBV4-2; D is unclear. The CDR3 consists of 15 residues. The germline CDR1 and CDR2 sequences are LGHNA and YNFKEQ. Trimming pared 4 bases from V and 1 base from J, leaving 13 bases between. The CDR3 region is CASSPPASTNTEAFF. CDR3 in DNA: TGTGCCAGCAGCCCCCCCGCCAGTACGAACACTGAAGCTTTCTTT.

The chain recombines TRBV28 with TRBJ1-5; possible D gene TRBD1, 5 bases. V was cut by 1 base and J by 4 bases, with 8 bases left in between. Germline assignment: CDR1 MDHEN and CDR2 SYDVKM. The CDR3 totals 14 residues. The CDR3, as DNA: TGTGCCAGCAGTTTATTGGGGGGGAATCAGCCCCAGCATTTT. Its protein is CASSLLGGNQPQHF.

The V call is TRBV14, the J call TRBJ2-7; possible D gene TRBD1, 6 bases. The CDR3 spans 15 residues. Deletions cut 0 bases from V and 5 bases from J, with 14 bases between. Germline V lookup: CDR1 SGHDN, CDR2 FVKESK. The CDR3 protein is CASSQEPRGRNEQYF. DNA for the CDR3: TGTGCCAGCAGCCAAGAGCCCAGGGGTAGGAACGAGCAGTACTTC.

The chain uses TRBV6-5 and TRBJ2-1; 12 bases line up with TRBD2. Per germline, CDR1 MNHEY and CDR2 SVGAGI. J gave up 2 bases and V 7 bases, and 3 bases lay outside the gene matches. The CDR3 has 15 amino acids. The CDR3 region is CASTPSGRAYNEQFF. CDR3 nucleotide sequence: TGTGCCAGCACCCCTAGCGGGAGGGCCTACAATGAGCAGTTCTTC.

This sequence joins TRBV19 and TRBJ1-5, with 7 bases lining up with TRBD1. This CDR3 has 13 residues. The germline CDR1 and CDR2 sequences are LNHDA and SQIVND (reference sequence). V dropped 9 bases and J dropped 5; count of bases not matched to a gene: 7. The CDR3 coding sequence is TGTGCCAGCCAAAGGGACAGCTATCAGCCCCAGCATTTT. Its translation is CASQRDSYQPQHF. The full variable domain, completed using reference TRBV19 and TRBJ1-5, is DGGITQSPKYLFRKEGQNVTLSCEQNLNHDAMYWYRQDPGQGLRLIYYSQIVNDFQKGDIAEGYSVSREKKESFPLTVTSAQKNPTAFYLCASQRDSYQPQHFGDGTRLSIL.

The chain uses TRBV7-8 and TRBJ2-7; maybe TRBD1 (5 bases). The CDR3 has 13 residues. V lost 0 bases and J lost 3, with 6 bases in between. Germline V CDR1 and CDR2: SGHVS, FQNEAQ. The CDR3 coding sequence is TGTGCCAGCAGCTTAGCAGGGGACTACGAGCAGTACTTC. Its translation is CASSLAGDYEQYF.

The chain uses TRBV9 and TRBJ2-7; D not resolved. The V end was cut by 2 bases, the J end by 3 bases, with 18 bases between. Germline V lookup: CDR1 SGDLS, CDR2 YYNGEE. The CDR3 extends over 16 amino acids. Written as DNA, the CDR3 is TGTGCCAGCAGCGTGGCGTCAGACTTCCTTGTCTACGAGCAGTACTTC. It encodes CASSVASDFLVYEQYF.

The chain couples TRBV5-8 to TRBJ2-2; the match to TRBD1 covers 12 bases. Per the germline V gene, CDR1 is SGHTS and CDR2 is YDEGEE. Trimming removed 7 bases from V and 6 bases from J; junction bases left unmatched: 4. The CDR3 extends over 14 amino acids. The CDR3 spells CASWDRGRSGELFF. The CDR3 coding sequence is TGTGCCAGCTGGGACAGGGGGCGATCCGGGGAGCTGTTTTTT.

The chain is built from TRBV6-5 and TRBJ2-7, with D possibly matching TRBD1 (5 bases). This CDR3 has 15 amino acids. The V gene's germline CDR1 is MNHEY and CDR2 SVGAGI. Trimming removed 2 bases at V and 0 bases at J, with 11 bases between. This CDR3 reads CASSYESGYSYEQYF. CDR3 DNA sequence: TGTGCCAGCAGTTACGAATCAGGGTACTCCTACGAGCAGTACTTC.